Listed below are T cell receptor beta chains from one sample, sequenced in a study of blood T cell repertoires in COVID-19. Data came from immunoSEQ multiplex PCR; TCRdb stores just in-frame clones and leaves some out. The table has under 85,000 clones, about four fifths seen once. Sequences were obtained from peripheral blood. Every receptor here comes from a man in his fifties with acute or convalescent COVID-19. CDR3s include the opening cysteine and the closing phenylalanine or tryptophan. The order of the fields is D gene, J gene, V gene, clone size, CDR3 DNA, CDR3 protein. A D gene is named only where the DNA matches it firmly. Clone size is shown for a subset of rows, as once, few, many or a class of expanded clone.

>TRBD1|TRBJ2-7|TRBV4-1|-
TGCGCCAGCAGCAAAGGACAGGGAGCCTACGAGCAGTACTTC
CASSKGQGAYEQYF
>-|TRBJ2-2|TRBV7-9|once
TGTGCCAGCAGCTTAGGCGGGGCGAACACCGGGGAGCTGTTTTTT
CASSLGGANTGELFF
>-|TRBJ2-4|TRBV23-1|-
TGCGCCAGCAGTCGGTCGGAAGGGGCTTTGGCCAAAAACATTCAGTACTTC
CASSRSEGALAKNIQYF
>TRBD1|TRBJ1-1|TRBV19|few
TGTGCCAGTACCCCCGGGACAGGGACTTTGAGGACTGAAGCTTTCTTT
CASTPGTGTLRTEAFF
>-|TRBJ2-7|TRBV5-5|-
TGTGCCAGCAGCCTCGGGGGAAACTCCTACGAGCAGTACTTC
CASSLGGNSYEQYF
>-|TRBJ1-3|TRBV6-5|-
TGTGCCAGCAATTCGCCTAGGTCTGGAAACACCATATATTTT
CASNSPRSGNTIYF
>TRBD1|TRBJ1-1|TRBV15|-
TGTGCCACCAGCAAATCCGTAAGAGGGGGCCGGACTGAAGCTTTCTTT
CATSKSVRGGRTEAFF
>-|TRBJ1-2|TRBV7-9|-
TGTGCCAGCAGCCGCTTCGGGACAATCAACTATGGCTACACCTTC
CASSRFGTINYGYTF
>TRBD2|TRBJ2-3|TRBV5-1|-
TGCGCCAGCAGCCCCCCTAGCGGGGGAACCACAGATACGCAGTATTTT
CASSPPSGGTTDTQYF
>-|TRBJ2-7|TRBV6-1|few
TGTGCCAGCAGTGAAGTAATGTATTACGAGCAGTACTTC
CASSEVMYYEQYF
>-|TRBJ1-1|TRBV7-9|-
TGTGCCAGCAGCTTAAGGGGTCCGGTGAACACTGAAGCTTTCTTT
CASSLRGPVNTEAFF
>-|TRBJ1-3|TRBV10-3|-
TGTGCCATCGGGGGGATCGTCGGAAACACCATATATTTT
CAIGGIVGNTIYF
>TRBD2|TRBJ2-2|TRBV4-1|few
TGCGCCAGCAGCCAACCGGGACTAGCGGCAAAGGTCACCGGGGAGCTGTTTTTT
CASSQPGLAAKVTGELFF
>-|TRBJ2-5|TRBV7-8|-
TGTGCCAGCAGCTCCCTTCCCACCCTCCGGGAGACCCAGTACTTC
CASSSLPTLRETQYF
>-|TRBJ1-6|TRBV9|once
TGTGCCAGCAGCGTAGCAGGTAGGGGGAATTCACCCCTCCACTTT
CASSVAGRGNSPLHF
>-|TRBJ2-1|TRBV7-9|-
TGTGCCAGCAGCCCGTCGCGACTAGATAGCTCCTACAATGAGCAGTTCTTC
CASSPSRLDSSYNEQFF
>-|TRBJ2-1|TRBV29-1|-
TGCAGCGTGGGGGGATTATCTCTCTACAATGAGCAGTTCTTC
CSVGGLSLYNEQFF
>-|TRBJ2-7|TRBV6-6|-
TGTGCCAGCAGTTACTCGATCACTGCAGGGCAGTACTTC
CASSYSITAGQYF
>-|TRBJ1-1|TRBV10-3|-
TGTGCCATCAGTGAGTACGGAGGGGCGAACACTGAAGCTTTCTTT
CAISEYGGANTEAFF
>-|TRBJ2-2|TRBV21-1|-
TGTGCCAGCATTACACTGACAGGGGAGGACACCGGGGAGCTGTTTTTT
CASITLTGEDTGELFF
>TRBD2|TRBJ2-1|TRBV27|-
TGTGCCAGCAGTCTAGCGGGAGCGATCTACAATGAGCAGTTCTTC
CASSLAGAIYNEQFF
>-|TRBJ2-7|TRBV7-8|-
TGTGCCAGCAGCTTACGCGGGGATCTCAACGAGCAGTACTTC
CASSLRGDLNEQYF
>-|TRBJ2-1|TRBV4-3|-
TGCGCCAGCAGCCACGTCCCTGAAGCTGCGACAGCTACATCCTCCTACAATGAGCAGTTCTTC
CASSHVPEAATATSSYNEQFF
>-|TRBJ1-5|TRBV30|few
TGTGCCTGGAGTGAGCGTAGCAATCAGCCCCAGCATTTT
CAWSERSNQPQHF
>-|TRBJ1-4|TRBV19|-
TGTGCCAGTACCCCCACAGGGATTACCGCTAATGAAAAACTGTTTTTT
CASTPTGITANEKLFF
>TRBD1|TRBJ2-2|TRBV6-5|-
TGTGCCAGCAGTCAGGGGGCCGGGGAGCTGTTTTTT
CASSQGAGELFF
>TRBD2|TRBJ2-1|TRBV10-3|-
TGTGCCATCAGTGGAACCCCTAGCGGGAGGGGGGATGAGCAGTTCTTC
CAISGTPSGRGDEQFF
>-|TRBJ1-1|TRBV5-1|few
TGCGCCAGCAGCTTCTCAGGGAACACTGAAGCTTTCTTT
CASSFSGNTEAFF
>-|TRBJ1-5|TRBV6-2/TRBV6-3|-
TGTGCCAGCAGTTACCTCCTTACTGGGGGGGCAAAAAGCAATCAGCCCCAGCATTTT
CASSYLLTGGAKSNQPQHF
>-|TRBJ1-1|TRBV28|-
TGTGCCAGCAGTTATATCCCCCCGGGAGCTTTCTTT
CASSYIPPGAFF
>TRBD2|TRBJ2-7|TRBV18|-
TGTGCCAGCTCACCCGTTGTGCGGGAGGGGGGCGAGCAGTACTTC
CASSPVVREGGEQYF
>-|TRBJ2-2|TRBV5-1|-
TGCGCCAGCAGCTTGGCGCAGGCGACGACCGGGGAGCTGTTTTTT
CASSLAQATTGELFF
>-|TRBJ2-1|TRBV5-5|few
TGTGCCAGCAGCTTGATGGTGGCCTCCAGTAATGAGCAGTTCTTC
CASSLMVASSNEQFF
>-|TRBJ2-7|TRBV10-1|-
TGCGCCAGCAGTGACTCTCTAACGGGGAGTCGGGAGCAGTACTTC
CASSDSLTGSREQYF
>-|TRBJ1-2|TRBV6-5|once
TGTGCCAGCAGTTACTCAGGCAGGTTGGATGGCTACACCTTC
CASSYSGRLDGYTF
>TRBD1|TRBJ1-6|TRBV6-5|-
TGTGCCAGCAGGCAGGGGGGCGCAAATAATTCACCCCTCCACTTT
CASRQGGANNSPLHF
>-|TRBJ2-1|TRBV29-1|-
TGCAGCGTTGGGGAGGCCCAGTTCTTC
CSVGEAQFF
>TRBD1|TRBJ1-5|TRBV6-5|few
TGTGCCAGCAGCTCAACAGGGGGAGTCAATCAGCCCCAGCATTTT
CASSSTGGVNQPQHF
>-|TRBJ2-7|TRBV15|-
TGTGCCACCAGCGCAGGGCCTGGGGACGAGCAGTACTTC
CATSAGPGDEQYF
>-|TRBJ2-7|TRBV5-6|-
TGTGCCAGCAGCACCGGTCTACCCTCCTACGAGCAGTACTTC
CASSTGLPSYEQYF
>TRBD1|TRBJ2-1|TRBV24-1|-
TGTGCCACCGGCGGAACCGGGACAGTCTCCTACAATGAGCAGTTCTTC
CATGGTGTVSYNEQFF
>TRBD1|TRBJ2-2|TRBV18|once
TGTGCCAGCTCACCACGACAGGGCAACACCGGGGAGCTGTTTTTT
CASSPRQGNTGELFF
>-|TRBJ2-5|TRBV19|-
TGTGCCAGTAGTATAGCTTTGCTAGAGGAGACCCAGTACTTC
CASSIALLEETQYF
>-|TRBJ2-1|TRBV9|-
TGTGCCAGCAGAGGCAATACTAGTATCCATGAGCAGTTCTTC
CASRGNTSIHEQFF
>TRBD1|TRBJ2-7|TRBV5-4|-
TGTGCCAGCAGCCCCACTAGGGACAGGGCCTCCTACGAGCAGTACTTC
CASSPTRDRASYEQYF